Presented here are 5 T cell receptor beta chains from one specimen sequenced in a study of tumor and adjacent non-tumor tissue in lung cancer (dated by TCRdb to 2016 to 2019). Bulk unsorted tissue served as the source for RNA extraction, and RNA quality was assessed using a NanoDrop ND-1000 and an Agilent 2100. The normal lung samples consisted of distant non-tumor tissue collected more than 3 cm from the tumor edge. Library construction relied on multiplex PCR. Sequencing took place on an Illumina HiSeq 2500. Following protocols modified from ARM-PCR, the researchers constructed TCRbeta libraries through three rounds of nested PCR with primers (Table S4). In-frame beta chains were kept once TCRdb had trimmed the public reads at Q25 with fastp and called clones with MiXCR. Rows matching on CDR3 protein sequence are summarized as one entry with the most common DNA and genes. The sample table contains about 75,000 distinct CDR3 sequences; only one count was recorded for nearly 70% of them. The ten largest clones add up to approximately 30% of the sample.

The sequenced sample consisted of distant non-tumor lung tissue. Receptor source: a woman aged 45-65 years with non-small cell lung cancer.

Notes on this clonotype: A much larger clone lies one base from this, so it may be a read error. This chain joins TRBV4-2 and TRBJ2-3, with D hard to call. The CDR3 totals 15 residues. Trimming left V 0 bases short and J 2 bases short, with 9 bases between. Germline V gene data show CDR1 as LGHNA and CDR2 as YNFKEQ. The CDR3 loop is CASSQDLVNTDTQYF. The CDR3 DNA is TGTGCCAGCAGCCAAGATCTGGTTAACACAGATACGCAGTATTTT.

The CDR3 loop reads CASSTRLLLSSYSEYFF. In DNA form, the CDR3 reads TGTGCCAGCAGTACCCGACTCCTGCTGAGCTCCTACAGTGAGTACTTCTTC. V is TRBV28 and J is TRBJ2-1; D is ambiguous. The CDR3 contains 17 residues. The V gene's germline CDR1 is MDHEN and CDR2 SYDVKM. V was clipped by 5 bases and J by 16 bases, with 33 bases between them.

Regarding this clonotype: At one boundary the junction diverges from the germline segment, which might be a read error. The chain is built from TRBV11-1 and TRBJ1-1; D possibly corresponds to TRBD1 (5 bases). There are 14 residues in the CDR3. CDR1 is SGHAT and CDR2 is FQDESV in the germline V gene (reference sequence). The CDR3 coding sequence is TGTGCCAGCGAGTCCCGGGGCAGGGTAACTGAAACTTTCTTT. Protein product: CASESRGRVTETFF.

The genes are TRBV5-5 and TRBJ2-5, with D perhaps given as TRBD1 or TRBD2 (5 bases each). This CDR3 region has 13 residues. Trimming took 1 base from V and 11 from J, leaving 15 bases between them. Germline CDR1 SGHKS, CDR2 YYEKEE (reference sequence). The CDR3 protein is CASSLTGSGAQYF. The CDR3 DNA is TGTGCCAGCAGCTTGACAGGTTCCGGGGCACAGTACTTC.

As concerns this clonotype: A read error may account for a junction end that differs from germline. The chain uses TRBV20-1 and TRBJ2-7, with 7 bases matching TRBD2. CDR3 length equals 14 residues. In germline, CDR1 is DFQATT, CDR2 SNEGSKA (reference sequence). The CDR3 reads CSARDNGRRYERYF. The CDR3 DNA follows: TGCAGTGCTAGAGACAACGGGAGGAGGTACGAGCGGTACTTC.